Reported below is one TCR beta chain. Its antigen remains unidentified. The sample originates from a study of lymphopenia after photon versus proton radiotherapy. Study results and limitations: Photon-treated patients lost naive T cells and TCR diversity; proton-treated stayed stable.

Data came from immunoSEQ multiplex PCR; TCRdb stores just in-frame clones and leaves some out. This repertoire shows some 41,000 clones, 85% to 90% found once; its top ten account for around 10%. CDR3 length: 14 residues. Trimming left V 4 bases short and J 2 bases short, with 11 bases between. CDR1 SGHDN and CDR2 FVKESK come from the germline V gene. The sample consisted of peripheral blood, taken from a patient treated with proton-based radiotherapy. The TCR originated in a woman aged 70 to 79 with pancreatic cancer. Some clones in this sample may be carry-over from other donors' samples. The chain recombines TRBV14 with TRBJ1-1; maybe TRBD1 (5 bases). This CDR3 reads CASSRYTGNTEAFF. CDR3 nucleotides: TGTGCCAGCAGCCGTTATACAGGAAACACTGAAGCTTTCTTT.